This note documents a single T cell receptor beta chain sequence. This receptor's antigen is unknown. The record has no base qualities; no much larger clone is one base away. The TCR beta CDR3 regions were amplified from RNA transcripts. The first round of RT-PCR for the TCR CDR3 was performed with the HTBI primer set and the Qiagen OneStep RT-PCR kit. The libraries were constructed in a second round of multiplex PCR and then size-selected and purified. The libraries were sequenced on an Illumina HiSeq2000 using paired-end 100 bp reads. The source study handled its data this way. Raw data were processed with SOAPnuke, discarding reads with adapters, uncalled bases, mean Phred below 15, or no exact constant-primer or identifier match. High-quality paired reads were merged with COPE v1.2.5, and unique nucleotide sequences were defined as clonotypes. MiTCR v1.1 was used to align clonotypes to the IMGT TRBV, TRBD and TRBJ reference segments. Only V-J combinations with frequency above 0.0001, covering about 99% of repertoires, were analysed. The TCS score was defined as F50 (clonal expansion) divided by E x V (chaos), with BLOSUM62-based TCRdist calculated between CDR3 peptides within each V-J. Welch's t-statistics and random forest reduced around 550 V-J features to 13, which were used in a naive Bayes classifier (R e1071). TCRdb applied fastp at Q25 and MiXCR to the public reads, then kept only in-frame beta chains. Identical CDR3 protein sequences are pooled into one entry, listed with their most common genes and DNA. Here the V and J calls rest on TCRdb's processing, not on the authors' analysis. The sample table contains under 400,000 distinct CDR3 sequences; only one count was recorded for 21% of them. The top ten clones comprise about 50% of the sample.

The sample comes from a study of T cells in Graves' hyperthyroidism and ophthalmopathy (dated by TCRdb to about 2019). For context, the study as a whole: Peripheral blood samples were taken at the time of initial diagnosis, prior to any treatment. Following sampling, methimazole starting at 30 mg daily was given to hyperthyroidism patients, and high-dose intravenous methylprednisolone was given to ophthalmopathy patients. The paper describes TCR Vbeta CDR3 sequencing of some 130 peripheral blood samples, made up of about 40 ophthalmopathy patients, some 76 hyperthyroidism patients and roughly 17 progressor patients. In addition, the study compared T-cell repertoires in thyroid tissue and in blood from a handful of Graves' hyperthyroidism patients. The roughly 94 discovery patients were randomly divided into training and test sets at a 7:3 ratio. To identify TCR V-J signatures that set the groups apart, the researchers used a discovery cohort of 95 to 100 patients, made up of 43 with Graves' ophthalmopathy and 57 with stable Graves' hyperthyroidism. An independent validation cohort of under 20 hyperthyroidism patients and over 15 patients who later progressed to ophthalmopathy tested prospective prediction of ophthalmopathy. General study outcomes and caveats: Blood samples also contained most of the expanded thyroid clonotypes (frequency above 0.001), which suggests that blood repertoires may reflect thyroid immune responses. In cross-validation, a model built on a 13 V-J signature told ophthalmopathy apart from stable hyperthyroidism with about 90% sensitivity and roughly 81% specificity, and in testing the same model reached 80%/75%. In validation, the model predicted progression to ophthalmopathy with approximately 70% sensitivity and about 73% specificity, a median of roughly seven months before onset. Sample size was not statistically predetermined, and blinding of investigators to group allocation was not performed.

V loses 5 bases, J loses 8 bases, and the germline ends lie 21 bases apart. The cysteine opens and the phenylalanine closes a CDR3 of 15 amino acids. Left in the record is the CDR3 DNA by itself, 45 bases read in frame from the first base. The germline V gene (reference sequence) gives CDR1 as MNHEY and CDR2 as SMNVEV. Stable Graves' hyperthyroidism was defined as the absence of progression to ophthalmopathy over 18 months of follow-up. Hyperthyroidism patients were aged 18 to 65 years and newly diagnosed, with disease duration of less than 2 months. Patients with uncontrolled infections, other autoimmune diseases, pregnancy or lactation were excluded. Diagnoses relied on clinical symptoms, serum thyroxine and TRAb, thyroid ultrasound and orbital computed tomography. PBMCs were isolated from about 10 ml of fresh peripheral blood by Ficoll-Paque density gradient centrifugation. Total RNA was extracted with Trizol reagent, and quality was checked on an Agilent 2100 Bioanalyzer.

The chain joins TRBV27 to TRBJ1-2; tentative D gene TRBD1, with 5 bases matching. The clonotype was recovered from a woman aged 45-65 years with Graves' hyperthyroidism. Sequencing was carried out using blood. CDR3 reads: CASSTTPGRRPGYTF. DNA sequence: TGTGCCAGCAGTACCACTCCGGGACGGAGGCCAGGCTACACCTTC.